This passage covers 14 T cell receptor beta chains from one sample sequenced in a study of vaccination and CD4 T cells after COVID-19. These TCRs' antigens remain unknown. Oncomine TCR Beta short-read sequencing was applied to DNA from cultured CD4+ T cells. TCRdb reprocessed the PCR reads via MiXCR and lists one record per CDR3 protein. Altogether some 15,000 distinct CDR3 sequences are present, over 30% being singletons, with the ten largest covering under 20%. Described treatment: approximately nine-day PBMC culture with coronavirus spike peptide pools or control peptides (ViraFEST assay). The sequenced sample consisted of cultured CD4+ T cells from blood. The receptors stem from a human donor with COVID-19.

The rearrangement joins TRBV4-3 to TRBJ2-2; D remains unclear. The CDR3 loop spans 15 amino acids. Germline CDR1 is LGHNA and CDR2 is YSLEER. V was trimmed by 0 bases and J by 2 bases, leaving 7 bases between them. As DNA, the CDR3 is TGCGCCAGCAGCCAAGAAATAGCAAACACCGGGGAGCTGTTTTTT. Its translation: CASSQEIANTGELFF.

The rearrangement links TRBV7-7 to TRBJ2-7, with D possibly TRBD1 on 6 matching bases. This CDR3 spans 16 amino acids. Per germline, CDR1 SSHAT and CDR2 FNYEAQ (reference sequence). The CDR3 sequence is CASSPDLWTASYEQYF. DNA of the CDR3: TGTGCTAGTAGCCCCGATCTCTGGACAGCCTCCTACGAGCAGTACTTC.

In this sample, this clonotype turned up a few times. The J gene is TRBJ1-5, the V gene TRBV12-3 or TRBV12-4; TRBD1 matches 7 bases. This CDR3 is built from 16 residues. Losses at the gene ends were 6 bases for V and 2 bases for J; bases not matched to a gene: 10. The CDR3 loop reads CASSRQGVGGNQPQHF. As DNA, the CDR3 is TGTGCCAGCAGCCGCCAGGGGGTGGGGGGCAATCAGCCCCAGCATTTT.

The sample holds one count of this clonotype. CDR3 protein: CASSQTSGGAKDTQYF. CDR3 DNA sequence: TGTGCCAGCAGCCAAACTAGCGGGGGGGCCAAAGATACGCAGTATTTT. J is TRBJ2-3 and V is TRBV4-2; TRBD2 matches 13 bases. The germline CDR1 and CDR2 sequences are LGHNA and YNFKEQ. The CDR3 covers 16 residues. V gave up 2 bases and J gave up 5 bases; unmatched junction bases: 4.

This clonotype appeared a few times. The chain carries TRBV5-1 and TRBJ1-1; TRBD1 aligns across 7 bases. CDR1 is SGHRS, CDR2 YFSETQ, per germline. Losses at the gene ends were 4 bases for V and 1 base for J; bases not matched to a gene: 4. The CDR3 extends over 14 amino acids. The CDR3: CASSPGQTNTEAFF. Here the CDR3 DNA reads TGCGCCAGCAGCCCGGGACAGACGAACACTGAAGCTTTCTTT.

This chain joins TRBV29-1 and TRBJ1-4; D gene uncertain. The CDR3 runs 15 residues. Per the germline V gene, CDR1 is SQVTM and CDR2 is ANQGSEA. Trimming left V 3 bases short and J 6 bases short, with 17 bases between. CDR3 bases: TGCAGCGTTGAGCTCGGGGTAGGGAGGGATGAAAAACTGTTTTTT. Amino acids: CSVELGVGRDEKLFF.

The chain combines TRBV19 with TRBJ1-2; D is unresolved. This CDR3 has 11 residues. Germline lookup yields CDR1 LNHDA and CDR2 SQIVND (reference sequence). Trimming stripped 10 bases from V and 7 bases from J, with 13 bases between. Here the CDR3 reads CATTLPVGYTF. CDR3 bases: TGTGCCACGACCCTGCCGGTTGGCTACACCTTC.

V gene TRBV11-3 combines with J gene TRBJ2-5; tentatively, D is TRBD1 or TRBD2 (5 bases each). V was clipped by 2 bases and J by 4 bases, with 8 bases between them. This CDR3 has 13 residues. Germline lookup yields CDR1 SGHNT and CDR2 YENEEA. The CDR3 sequence: CASSLSGLETQYF. Written as DNA, the CDR3 is TGTGCCAGCAGCTTATCGGGGCTAGAGACCCAGTACTTC.

In the case of this clonotype: The junction departs from the called germline gene at one end, perhaps through a read error. This sequence joins TRBV10-1 and TRBJ2-3, with D hard to call. The germline V gene has CDR1 WNHNN and CDR2 SYGVQD (reference sequence). The CDR3 is made up of 14 amino acids. CDR3 nucleotides: TGCGCCAGCAGTGTGGGAACCCCACTGGGATACGCAGTATTT. It specifies CASSVGTPLGYAVF.

V is TRBV6-5 and J is TRBJ2-3, with unresolved D. V was shortened by 2 bases and J by 2 bases, with 11 bases between the two germline ends. Germline-derived CDR1 and CDR2 are MNHEY and SVGAGI. The CDR3 is 15 amino acids. The CDR3 loop is CASSYRGSTTDTQYF. The CDR3 nucleotides are TGTGCCAGCAGTTACCGCGGAAGTACCACAGATACGCAGTATTTT.

The V call is TRBV7-9, the J call TRBJ2-2; maybe TRBD2 (7 bases). The CDR3 runs to 17 residues. CDR1 and CDR2 from the germline V gene are SEHNR and FQNEAQ (reference sequence). V gave up 1 base and J gave up 0 bases, with 12 bases separating them. CDR3 region: CASSLGGGAANTGELFF. The CDR3 region has the DNA TGTGCCAGCAGCTTAGGAGGGGGGGCCGCGAACACCGGGGAGCTGTTTTTT.

A few counts support this clonotype. The V gene is TRBV7-9, the J gene TRBJ2-4; 10 bases align to TRBD1. CDR1 and CDR2 (germline): SEHNR, FQNEAQ (reference sequence). The junction had 11 bases not matched to a gene; V was cut back by 3 bases and J by 6 bases. This CDR3 comprises 17 residues. The CDR3 sequence: CASSFGTGAGGGNIQYF. CDR3 DNA sequence: TGTGCCAGCAGCTTTGGGACAGGGGCTGGAGGGGGAAACATTCAGTACTTC.

On this clonotype itself: The junction departs from the called germline gene at one end, perhaps through a read error. The chain couples TRBV28 to TRBJ2-3, with TRBD2 matching 9 bases. CDR3 length: 14 residues. Germline V CDR1 and CDR2: MDHEN, SYDVKM. The CDR3 here is CASIAGGTTDTQCF. CDR3 nucleotide sequence: TGTGCCAGCATTGCGGGGGGGACCACGGATACGCAGTGTTTT.

This clonotype was detected a few times. This chain joins TRBV19 and TRBJ1-2; D call uncertain. V shed 5 bases and J shed 0 bases, with 7 bases lying between them. This CDR3 spans 13 amino acids. Germline-derived CDR1 and CDR2 are LNHDA and SQIVND (reference sequence). CDR3 DNA sequence: TGTGCCAGTAGTCTGATGGCTAACTATGGCTACACCTTC. Its translation: CASSLMANYGYTF.